What follows are 27 T cell receptor beta chains derived from one specimen sequenced in a study of blood T cell repertoires in COVID-19. The data were produced by immunoSEQ multiplex PCR, yet TCRdb's version contains in-frame clones alone and is incomplete. This table holds under 250,000 clones, 75% to 90% found once. Sequences were obtained from peripheral blood. The receptor source for this set is a man between 60 and 75 years old who had recovered from COVID-19.

The V gene is TRBV10-3, the J gene TRBJ1-1; 7 positions match TRBD1. The germline V gene has CDR1 ENHRY and CDR2 SYGVKD. The junction had 5 bases not matched to a gene; V was cut back by 3 bases and J by 10 bases. The length of the CDR3 is 12 residues. CDR3 loop: CAISEPDRIAFF. In DNA, the CDR3 is TGTGCCATCAGTGAACCGGACAGGATAGCTTTCTTT.

The chain uses TRBV11-1 and TRBJ2-7; 11 nucleotides match TRBD2. The CDR3 extends over 14 amino acids. Trimming removed 5 bases from V and 4 bases from J; junction bases left unmatched: 4. The V gene's germline CDR1 is SGHAT and CDR2 FQDESV (reference sequence). CDR3 sequence: CASSQTSGAYEQYF. CDR3 DNA sequence: TGTGCCAGCAGCCAGACTAGCGGGGCTTACGAGCAGTACTTC.

The genes are TRBV6-5 and TRBJ1-4; 11 bases line up with TRBD1. The CDR3 totals 15 residues. V lost 6 bases, J lost 7 bases, and 7 bases stayed unmatched. From germline, CDR1 is MNHEY and CDR2 SVGAGI. Written as DNA, the CDR3 is TGTGCCAGCAGGTTCAAGGGACAGGGGGTTGAAAAACTGTTTTTT. Protein sequence: CASRFKGQGVEKLFF.

The gene calls are TRBV3-1 (or the pseudogene TRBV3-2) and TRBJ2-6; no clear D gene. Germline V gene sequence: CDR1 LGHDT, CDR2 YNNKEL (reference sequence). V lost 0 bases to trimming and J lost 2 bases, with 8 bases between them. The length of the CDR3 is 16 residues. CDR3 nucleotide sequence: TGTGCCAGCAGCCAAGATCGAACAGCTGGGGCCAACGTCCTGACTTTC. Protein sequence: CASSQDRTAGANVLTF.

This chain uses TRBV4-2 with TRBJ1-2, with D possibly matching TRBD1 (6 bases). The CDR3 is 15 residues long. The V gene's germline CDR1 is LGHNA and CDR2 YNFKEQ. With 4 bases removed from V and 7 bases from J, the gap between germline ends came to 19 bases. The CDR3 coding sequence is TGTGCCAGCAGCCCCCCAGGAACAGGGTCTTCTGGCTACACCTTC. Encoded protein: CASSPPGTGSSGYTF.

The V call is TRBV25-1, the J call TRBJ1-2, with D perhaps TRBD1 (5 bases). This CDR3 spans 12 amino acids. Trimming stripped 4 bases from V and 7 bases from J, with 10 bases between. Germline V gene sequence: CDR1 MGHDK, CDR2 SYGVNS. This CDR3 is CASSGYRLGYTF. The CDR3 DNA sequence: TGTGCCAGCAGTGGTTACAGGCTTGGCTACACCTTC.

The genes are TRBV7-8 and TRBJ1-2; D gene uncertain. The germline CDR1 and CDR2 sequences are SGHVS and FQNEAQ. Deletions cut 2 bases from V and 6 bases from J, with 10 bases between. The CDR3 is 13 amino acids. The CDR3 region is CASSLSGLDGYTF. The CDR3 DNA is TGTGCCAGCAGCTTATCAGGATTAGATGGCTACACCTTC.

V usage is TRBV12-3 or TRBV12-4 and J usage is TRBJ1-6; TRBD1 aligns across 7 bases. Germline trimming cut 6 bases from V and 13 bases from J; bases unmatched to any gene: 6. CDR3 length: 12 amino acids. CDR3 sequence: CASRGDRAPLHF. CDR3 in DNA: TGTGCCAGCAGGGGTGACAGGGCCCCCCTCCACTTT.

This chain joins TRBV9 and TRBJ1-2; D not certain. The CDR3 spans 13 residues. In germline, CDR1 is SGDLS, CDR2 YYNGEE. Deletions cut 9 bases from V and 0 bases from J, with 12 bases between. In DNA form, the CDR3 reads TGTGCCACATGCGGGCGAGCTAACTATGGCTACACCTTC. This encodes CATCGRANYGYTF.

The chain carries TRBV7-2 and TRBJ1-5; D unclear. V lost 1 base and J lost 3, with 10 bases in between. The CDR3 has 15 residues. CDR1 is SGHTA and CDR2 is FQGNSA in the germline V gene. As DNA, the CDR3 is TGTGCCAGCAGCTTAGTGGGCCAGCCCAATCAGCCCCAGCATTTT. As protein: CASSLVGQPNQPQHF.

V gene TRBV11-2 combines with J gene TRBJ1-3; D is undetermined. V shed 9 bases and J shed 0 bases, with 15 bases lying between them. Germline V gives CDR1 SGHAT, CDR2 FQNNGV. The CDR3 runs to 15 residues. CDR3 sequence: CASSRDGGSGNTIYF. The DNA of the CDR3 is TGTGCCAGTTCCCGAGACGGCGGCTCTGGAAACACCATATATTTT.

The DNA for the CDR3 is TGTGCCAGCAGCCAAAGACAGGGGAGCTCCTACAATGAGCAGTTCTTC. Residues: CASSQRQGSSYNEQFF. The V call is TRBV13, the J call TRBJ2-1; 8 nucleotides agree with TRBD1. V was pared by 5 bases and J by 0 bases, with 6 bases of the junction left unmatched. The CDR3 covers 16 residues. Looked up from germline, CDR1 is PRHDT and CDR2 is FYEKMQ (reference sequence).

The rearrangement uses TRBV24-1 and TRBJ2-3; the match to TRBD2 covers 14 bases. Germline assignment: CDR1 KGHDR and CDR2 SFDVKD. This CDR3 has 18 residues. With V trimmed by 3 bases and J by 4 bases, 8 bases remained unmatched. The CDR3 spells CATSDPGTSGSKADTQYF. In nucleotides, the CDR3 is TGTGCCACCAGTGATCCCGGGACTAGCGGGAGTAAGGCAGATACGCAGTATTTT.

The gene calls are TRBV7-9 and TRBJ2-6; D may be TRBD2 (5 bases). Germline V gives CDR1 SEHNR, CDR2 FQNEAQ (reference sequence). The CDR3 runs 17 residues. Trimming took off 4 bases at V and 4 bases at J, with 17 bases between the two ends. In nucleotides, the CDR3 is TGTGCCAGCAGCTCTTTGGGGAGTACGGGGGGGGCCAACGTCCTGACTTTC. Translated, it gives CASSSLGSTGGANVLTF.

CDR3 sequence: CASSYAFRGQGGGIAKNIQYF. CDR3 nucleotide sequence: TGTGCCAGCAGTTACGCTTTCCGAGGACAGGGAGGGGGGATAGCCAAAAACATTCAGTACTTC. This sequence joins TRBV28 and TRBJ2-4; D possibly corresponds to TRBD1 (8 bases). The CDR3 is 21 residues long. CDR1 MDHEN and CDR2 SYDVKM come from the germline V gene. Trimming cost V 4 bases and J 0 bases, with 28 bases left between them. The full variable domain, its missing parts supplied by reference TRBV28 and TRBJ2-4, is DVKVTQSSRYLVKRTGEKVFLECVQDMDHENMFWYRQDPGLGLRLIYFSYDVKMKEKGDIPEGYSVSREKKERFSLILESASTNQTSMYLCASSYAFRGQGGGIAKNIQYFGAGTRLSVL.

The chain links TRBV5-6 to TRBJ2-3, with a weak D call TRBD1 (5 bases). CDR1 and CDR2 from the germline V gene are SGHDT and YYEEEE. Trimming shortened V by 3 bases and J by 5 bases, and 10 bases separated the two germline ends. The CDR3 runs 13 residues. The CDR3 coding sequence is TGTGCCAGCAGCTCGGCAAGGGGAGATACGCAGTATTTT. Protein product: CASSSARGDTQYF.

The genes are TRBV19 and TRBJ2-7, with 10 bases that match TRBD1. The CDR3 runs to 15 residues. Germline assignment: CDR1 LNHDA and CDR2 SQIVND (reference sequence). V lost 2 bases and J lost 5; bases outside the gene matches: 6. The CDR3 DNA is TGTGCCAGTAGTATAACGGGACAGGGGAGCAACGAGCAGTACTTC. Its protein is CASSITGQGSNEQYF.

The J gene is TRBJ2-3, the V gene TRBV2; 7 bases are a match to TRBD1. The CDR3 is made up of 14 amino acids. The trim removed 10 bases at V and 2 bases at J, leaving 9 bases unmatched. CDR1 is SNHLY, CDR2 FYNNEI, per germline. As DNA, the CDR3 is TGTGCCACCGCCCAGGGACAGAACACAGATACGCAGTATTTT. Amino acids: CATAQGQNTDTQYF.

The chain recombines TRBV3-1 (or the pseudogene TRBV3-2) with TRBJ2-7; D is uncertain. CDR1 and CDR2 from the germline V gene are LGHDT and YNNKEL (reference sequence). V shed 4 bases and J shed 2 bases, with 12 bases lying between them. The CDR3 loop spans 14 amino acids. CDR3 amino acids: CASSRAGSTYEQYF. CDR3 bases: TGTGCCAGCAGCCGCGCCGGGTCTACCTACGAGCAGTACTTC.

This clone was seen once. The DNA of the CDR3 is TGTGCCAGCAGTTTAGCTGTACTAGCGGGAGGGACCTACGAGCAGTACTTC. The encoded protein is CASSLAVLAGGTYEQYF. The V and J genes are TRBV28 and TRBJ2-7; 13 bases line up with TRBD2. V was clipped by 2 bases and J by 2 bases; unmatched bases: 6. The CDR3 spans 17 residues. CDR1 MDHEN and CDR2 SYDVKM come from the germline V gene.

This chain uses TRBV2 with TRBJ1-2; 8 nucleotides match TRBD1. CDR1 and CDR2 from the germline V gene are SNHLY and FYNNEI. V lost 6 bases, J lost 2 bases, and 2 bases stayed unmatched. The CDR3 contains 13 residues. The CDR3 nucleotides read TGTGCCAGCAGAAGGGACAGGAACTATGGCTACACCTTC. It translates to CASRRDRNYGYTF.

The V gene is TRBV27, the J gene TRBJ1-5; 12 bases are a match to TRBD1. The CDR3 length is 15 residues. J lost 7 bases, V lost 6 bases, and 7 bases had no gene match. Germline lookup yields CDR1 MNHEY and CDR2 SMNVEV (reference sequence). DNA of the CDR3: TGTGCCAGCAGCTCCGGGACAGGGGGCAGGCAGCCCCAGCATTTT. This translates into CASSSGTGGRQPQHF.

In this sample, this clone turned up once. The chain carries TRBV4-2 and TRBJ1-2, with a tentative D call TRBD1 (6 bases). V was shortened by 0 bases and J by 4 bases, with 9 bases between the two germline ends. This CDR3 spans 14 amino acids. Germline V gene data show CDR1 as LGHNA and CDR2 as YNFKEQ. In DNA form, the CDR3 reads TGTGCCAGCAGCCAAGATGGACAGTTCTATGGCTACACCTTC. Its translation: CASSQDGQFYGYTF.

This chain joins TRBV18 and TRBJ2-3; weak D call: TRBD2 (5 bases). Trimming cost V 6 bases and J 5 bases, with 6 bases left between them. This CDR3 comprises 11 residues. The germline V gene encodes CDR1 KGHSH and CDR2 LQKENI. CDR3 in amino acids: CASSRGDTQYF. The CDR3 bases are TGTGCCAGCTCCCGGGGAGATACGCAGTATTTT.

The rearrangement joins TRBV12-5 to TRBJ2-7; possible D gene TRBD2, 6 bases. Germline loops: CDR1 LGHNT, CDR2 FRNRAP. The ends were cut back, 6 bases at V and 2 bases at J, with 23 bases in the middle. The CDR3 has 17 amino acids. Here the CDR3 reads CASGYPLGGRGAYEQYF. DNA of the CDR3: TGTGCTAGTGGCTACCCCCTCGGAGGGCGTGGGGCCTACGAGCAGTACTTC.

The V call is TRBV19, the J call TRBJ1-5; TRBD1 aligns across 7 bases. CDR1 and CDR2 from the germline V gene are LNHDA and SQIVND (reference sequence). The V segment lost 10 bases and the J segment 7 bases; nucleotides outside the gene matches: 10. The CDR3 contains 13 residues. This chain's CDR3 is CATRDSLIQPQHF. CDR3 DNA sequence: TGTGCCACCCGGGACAGTTTGATCCAGCCCCAGCATTTT.

This chain connects TRBV3-1 (or the pseudogene TRBV3-2) to TRBJ2-7; 11 bases line up with TRBD2. CDR3 length: 20 residues. The J segment lost 4 bases and the V segment lost 0 bases, leaving 17 bases of the junction unmatched. Germline V lookup: CDR1 LGHDT, CDR2 YNNKEL (reference sequence). Here the CDR3 DNA reads TGTGCCAGCAGCCAAGATTCCCAGGAGAAGCTAGCGGGAGGTCTGTACGAGCAGTACTTC. It translates to CASSQDSQEKLAGGLYEQYF.